This T cell receptor beta chain was sequenced in a study of blood T cell repertoires in COVID-19. The CDR3 loop spans 15 amino acids. V lost 6 bases and J lost 3, with 16 bases in between. Germline CDR1 ENHRY, CDR2 SYGVKD. Profiling relied on immunoSEQ multiplex PCR, and the TCRdb table lists in-frame clones only, not all of them. The sample holds about 180,000 clones, around 82% seen once. Sequencing was performed on peripheral blood. This TCR derives from a man aged 18 to 30 with active or convalescent COVID-19. This sequence joins TRBV10-3 and TRBJ2-3; D might be TRBD2 (6 bases). This CDR3 reads CAIRKGGTVTDTQYF. The CDR3 nucleotides are TGTGCCATCAGAAAGGGCGGGACGGTAACAGATACGCAGTATTTT.